This T cell receptor beta chain was captured in a study of vaccination effects on CD4 cells after COVID-19. Antigen-specific CD4+ T cells expanded by the ViraFEST assay with viral peptide pools were then sequenced. Cells that had been cultured for less than eleven days were the source of isolated CD4+ T cells. Participants received two doses of either the BNT162b2 or mRNA-1273 vaccine. As concerns this clone: The antigen is not known.

The CDR3 totals 15 residues. Trimming left V 5 bases short and J 3 bases short, with 14 bases between. Germline-derived CDR1 and CDR2 are LGHDT and YNNKEL (reference sequence). The data were produced by immunoSEQ multiplex PCR, yet TCRdb's version contains in-frame clones alone and is incomplete. The sample lists 84,000 or so clones, over 75% occurring once. The receptor comes from a human donor who received a COVID-19 vaccine. The source material was CD4+ T cells from PBMCs cultured with HCoV-OC43 spike peptides, sampled after COVID-19 vaccination. Subset meaning: HCoV-OC43 spike overlapping peptide pool stimulation. The rearrangement joins TRBV3-1 (or the pseudogene TRBV3-2) to TRBJ1-5; D is perhaps TRBD1 (5 bases). CDR3 DNA: TGTGCCAGCAGCACCAGGGATAGCGACAATCAGCCCCAGCATTTT. Translated: CASSTRDSDNQPQHF.